The clone carrying this T cell receptor (beta chain) was seen a handful of times. Antigen: not known. With 5 bases clipped from V and 8 bases from J, the junction kept 3 bases outside the gene matches. The CDR3 has 12 residues. Germline values: CDR1 MDHEN, CDR2 SYDVKM. This sample stems from a study of blood T cells in healthy people across ages. Study findings and constraints: Strongly correlated with naive T cell percentage was TCR beta diversity. There was no known CMV status for donors, so expanded clonotype changes were possibly confounded.

PCR was performed a second time for 7 to 11 cycles using a sample-barcoded 5' primer and a J-beta primer mix. TCRdb analysed the 5' RACE reads with MiXCR anew, one entry per CDR3 protein. The sample includes 750,000 to 1,000,000 distinct CDR3 sequences, under 35% of them seen just once. The sample was also linked to a second study, of T cells of mothers and their children.

Input material: blood. The chain links TRBV28 to TRBJ1-2; 9 nucleotides align to TRBD1. The clonotype was recovered from a woman in her 40s in good health. DNA for the CDR3: TGTGCCAGCAGTGGGACAGGGCGAGGCTACACCTTC. Translation: CASSGTGRGYTF.